One and the same sample provided the 14 T cell receptor beta chains below, sequenced in a study of shared clonotypes between healthy human individuals. Sequencing was performed with immunoSEQ multiplex PCR; in TCRdb, only in-frame clones are kept and a portion is missing. The sample lists approximately 100,000 clones, about 70% occurring once. The material sequenced was memory CD8+ T cells sorted from blood. Subset defined: CD45RO+ cells pooled with CCR7-negative TemRA cells. The receptors here all came from a woman in her twenties or thirties in good health.

The chain recombines TRBV28 with TRBJ2-7; D gene uncertain. V was shortened by 4 bases and J by 0 bases, with 13 bases between the two germline ends. There are 15 residues in the CDR3. Per germline, CDR1 MDHEN and CDR2 SYDVKM. The CDR3 DNA sequence: TGTGCCAGCAGTTCGCCCCCGAAGACCTCCTACGAGCAGTACTTC. It specifies CASSSPPKTSYEQYF.

The V gene is TRBV5-4, the J gene TRBJ2-5; D perhaps matches TRBD2 (6 bases). The J call may be in error: the DNA end matches TRBJ2-7 better. The CDR3 runs 15 residues. Germline V CDR1 and CDR2: SGHNT, YYREEE (reference sequence). The CDR3 coding sequence is TGTGCCAGCAGCTTGTTTTCGGCGGGACGGTACGAGCAGTACTTC. Protein product: CASSLFSAGRYEQYF.

The CDR3 here is CASSEAIRGRRGVTEAFF. The CDR3 DNA reads as TGTGCCAGCAGTGAAGCTATCAGGGGGCGGAGGGGTGTGACTGAAGCTTTCTTT. The rearrangement uses TRBV2 and TRBJ1-1; 8 nucleotides align to TRBD1. The CDR3 sequence is 18 residues long. Trimming cost V 0 bases and J 5 bases; bases outside gene matches: 14. Germline V gives CDR1 SNHLY, CDR2 FYNNEI.

V and J are TRBV6-1 and TRBJ2-2; 9 bases map to TRBD2. The CDR3 loop spans 15 amino acids. CDR1 and CDR2 (germline): MNHNS, SASEGT. The V segment lost 9 bases and the J segment 2 bases; nucleotides outside the gene matches: 7. CDR3 DNA sequence: TGTGCCAGTACCCGACTAGCGGATAACACCGGGGAGCTGTTTTTT. It is translated as CASTRLADNTGELFF.

This clone was counted at least ten times. Different DNA sequences within this sample yield the same CDR3. This chain links TRBV5-1 with TRBJ2-1; 10 bases agree with TRBD2. This CDR3 region has 17 residues. Trimming at V came to 1 base and at J to 0 bases, leaving 4 bases not matched to a gene. Germline V lookup: CDR1 SGHRS, CDR2 YFSETQ. The CDR3 region has the DNA TGCGCCAGCAGCTTGTTGGCTAGCGGGAGCTCCTACAATGAGCAGTTCTTC. Translated, it gives CASSLLASGSSYNEQFF.

The chain uses TRBV6-1 and TRBJ2-2; 11 bases map to TRBD2. The junction had 2 bases not matched to a gene; V was cut back by 2 bases and J by 3 bases. Germline V gene data show CDR1 as MNHNS and CDR2 as SASEGT. The CDR3 loop spans 16 amino acids. CDR3 DNA: TGTGCCAGCAGTGAAAGACTAGCGGGGCACACCGGGGAGCTGTTTTTT. As protein: CASSERLAGHTGELFF.

The chain recombines TRBV16 with TRBJ2-1; no firm D call. The ends were cut back, 1 base at V and 5 bases at J, with 15 bases in the middle. Germline V gene sequence: CDR1 KGHSY, CDR2 FQNENV. CDR3 size: 16 residues. CDR3 region: CASSQLKAAIHNEQFF. The CDR3 DNA reads as TGTGCCAGCAGCCAATTGAAGGCAGCTATCCACAATGAGCAGTTCTTC.

Relative to its sample, this clone is medium-sized. The rearrangement links TRBV10-3 to TRBJ2-1, with D possibly matching TRBD2 (5 bases). V was clipped by 4 bases and J by 4 bases, with 11 bases between them. From germline, CDR1 is ENHRY and CDR2 SYGVKD. CDR3 size: 14 residues. The CDR3 protein is CAISGSVAYNEQFF. DNA for the CDR3: TGTGCCATCAGTGGTAGCGTGGCATACAATGAGCAGTTCTTC.

The chain carries TRBV4-1 and TRBJ2-7; 9 positions agree with TRBD1. CDR1 and CDR2 (germline): MGHRA, YSYEKL. This CDR3 spans 16 amino acids. The J segment lost 6 bases and the V segment lost 1 base, leaving 10 bases of the junction unmatched. CDR3 sequence: CASSQGPGQGSREQYF. The CDR3 region has the DNA TGCGCCAGCAGCCAAGGCCCAGGACAGGGGAGCCGCGAGCAGTACTTC.

In DNA form, the CDR3 reads TGTGCCAGCAGCCAAGATTGGGGGGGCAAACCATCCTACGAGCAGTACTTC. This translates into CASSQDWGGKPSYEQYF. The V gene is TRBV4-2, the J gene TRBJ2-7, with D perhaps TRBD2 (7 bases). The ends were cut back, 0 bases at V and 1 base at J, with 16 bases in the middle. Per the germline V gene, CDR1 is LGHNA and CDR2 is YNFKEQ. The CDR3 consists of 17 residues.

There are a few counts of this clone. This chain links TRBV7-7 with TRBJ2-3; no definite D call. Germline CDR1 and CDR2: SSHAT and FNYEAQ (reference sequence). Deletions cut 1 base from V and 4 bases from J, with 9 bases between. This CDR3 region has 14 residues. CDR3 sequence (DNA): TGTGCCAGCAGCTTAGGTCTGGATTCAGATACGCAGTATTTT. Amino acid sequence: CASSLGLDSDTQYF.

This chain joins TRBV4-2 and TRBJ2-7, with 14 bases lining up with TRBD2. CDR1 and CDR2 (germline): LGHNA, YNFKEQ. This CDR3 spans 15 amino acids. Trimming at V came to 5 bases and at J to 4 bases, leaving 4 bases not matched to a gene. CDR3 region: CASSETSGREYEQYF. The DNA for the CDR3 is TGTGCCAGCAGCGAGACTAGCGGGAGGGAATACGAGCAGTACTTC.

This clone was seen more than once but under ten times. CDR3 sequence (DNA): TGCGCCAGCAGCCAAGACTTAGCGGGGATGGTAGGCAATGAGCAGTTCTTC. It is translated as CASSQDLAGMVGNEQFF. The V call is TRBV4-1, the J call TRBJ2-1, with 8 bases matching TRBD2. V lost 0 bases to trimming and J lost 6 bases; unmatched junction nucleotides: 10. CDR3 length: 17 residues. Germline assignment: CDR1 MGHRA and CDR2 YSYEKL.

V is TRBV5-4 and J is TRBJ2-7, with 7 bases that match TRBD1. This CDR3 is 13 amino acids long. In germline, CDR1 is SGHNT, CDR2 YYREEE (reference sequence). J lost 7 bases, V lost 0 bases, and 4 bases had no gene match. CDR3 DNA: TGTGCCAGCAGCTTGGGTGACAGGGTTGAGCAGTACTTC. Residues: CASSLGDRVEQYF. Full variable domain (remainder filled in from reference TRBV5-4 and TRBJ2-7): ETGVTQSPTHLIKTRGQQVTLRCSSQSGHNTVSWYQQALGQGPQFIFQYYREEENGRGNFPPRFSGLQFPNYSSELNVNALELDDSALYLCASSLGDRVEQYFGPGTRLTVT.